The clone carrying this T cell receptor (beta chain) was picked up a small number of times. What it recognizes is unknown. The source of the sample is a study of beta chain features in type 1 diabetes. Overall study results and limits: Type 1 diabetes patients showed fewer insertions and more deletions at VDJ junctions. TCRB CDR3s were moderately but significantly shorter in Type 1 diabetes patients in all four CD4+ subsets.

The ends were cut back, 1 base at V and 0 bases at J, with 7 bases in the middle. This CDR3 has 14 residues. Germline V gives CDR1 SGHTA, CDR2 FQGNSA. As every portion of the isolated RNA was reverse transcribed, the sequencing read expressed TCRB transcripts. Sequencing was performed with immunoSEQ multiplex PCR; in TCRdb, only in-frame clones are kept and a portion is missing. Among roughly 300,000 clones listed, approximately 9.9% were seen once. The source material was central memory CD4+ T cells from blood. The TCR was taken from a man aged 30 to 45 with type 1 diabetes. This chain uses TRBV7-2 with TRBJ2-7; D uncertain. The CDR3 protein is CASSLGGTSYEQYF. CDR3 sequence (DNA): TGTGCCAGCAGCTTAGGTGGCACCTCCTACGAGCAGTACTTC.